The 24 T cell receptor beta chains given below trace back to one sample, sequenced in a study of cytomegalovirus exposure and HLA in healthy donors. Profiling relied on immunoSEQ multiplex PCR, and the TCRdb table lists in-frame clones only, not all of them. Of hundreds of thousands of clones listed, roughly 88% are singletons. Sequencing was performed on PBMCs. Receptors were obtained from a woman between 18 and 30 years old in good health and CMV-seronegative.

There are a few counts of this clone. V gene TRBV7-8 combines with J gene TRBJ1-2, with 8 bases aligning to TRBD1. This CDR3 comprises 11 residues. Unmatched junction bases numbered 3, after V lost 5 bases and J lost 10 bases. Looked up from germline, CDR1 is SGHVS and CDR2 is FQNEAQ. This CDR3 is CASSAGQDYTF. CDR3 nucleotides: TGTGCCAGCAGCGCGGGACAGGACTACACCTTC.

The J gene is TRBJ2-1, the V gene TRBV11-2; 13 bases line up with TRBD2. With V trimmed by 5 bases and J by 4 bases, 5 bases remained unmatched. Germline lookup yields CDR1 SGHAT and CDR2 FQNNGV. The CDR3 runs 16 residues. The CDR3 region is CASSEGTSGMYNEQFF. The CDR3 region has the DNA TGTGCCAGCAGCGAAGGGACTAGCGGGATGTACAATGAGCAGTTCTTC.

V gene TRBV5-6 combines with J gene TRBJ2-2; D uncertain. Germline CDR1 is SGHDT and CDR2 is YYEEEE. The CDR3 is 16 residues long. Between the trimmed V and J ends, which lost 7 bases and 0 bases, there was a span of 16 bases. In DNA, the CDR3 is TGTGCCAGCCGACCGCGGCGGCGGACGAACACCGGGGAGCTGTTTTTT. This gives the protein CASRPRRRTNTGELFF.

J is TRBJ1-2 and V is TRBV9, with D perhaps matching TRBD1 (5 bases). V shed 1 base and J shed 3 bases, with 7 bases lying between them. This CDR3 contains 13 residues. The V gene's germline CDR1 is SGDLS and CDR2 YYNGEE. CDR3 coding DNA: TGTGCCAGCAGCGTACCAGGGTACTATGGCTACACCTTC. The encoded protein is CASSVPGYYGYTF.

V is TRBV28 and J is TRBJ2-7, with TRBD1 matching 8 bases. With 6 bases clipped from V and 2 bases from J, the junction kept 6 bases outside the gene matches. In germline, CDR1 is MDHEN, CDR2 SYDVKM. This CDR3 is 14 amino acids long. The CDR3 sequence: CASSKGTGTYEQYF. CDR3 nucleotides: TGTGCCAGCAGCAAAGGGACAGGAACCTACGAGCAGTACTTC.

The V call is TRBV9, the J call TRBJ1-1, with 8 bases lining up with TRBD1. The CDR3 is made up of 14 amino acids. The junction had 11 bases not matched to a gene; V was cut back by 6 bases and J by 7 bases. Germline assignment: CDR1 SGDLS and CDR2 YYNGEE. Here the CDR3 reads CASTSFDRGGEAFF. CDR3 DNA: TGTGCCAGCACCTCCTTCGACAGGGGAGGTGAAGCTTTCTTT.

The chain combines TRBV28 with TRBJ1-2; TRBD1 agrees at 9 bases. Trimming removed 1 base from V and 1 base from J; junction bases left unmatched: 7. The CDR3 runs 17 residues. Germline V gives CDR1 MDHEN, CDR2 SYDVKM. CDR3 region: CASSLYSPGQGNYGYTF. The CDR3 coding sequence is TGTGCCAGCAGTTTATATTCCCCGGGACAGGGTAACTATGGCTACACCTTC.

The chain joins TRBV7-9 to TRBJ2-7, with 9 nucleotides matching TRBD1. The germline V gene encodes CDR1 SEHNR and CDR2 FQNEAQ (reference sequence). The CDR3 covers 15 residues. With 3 bases clipped from V and 5 bases from J, the junction kept 8 bases outside the gene matches. The CDR3 bases are TGTGCCAGCAGCTTTTCCGGGACAGGGTTCCACGAGCAGTACTTC. Its protein is CASSFSGTGFHEQYF.

The chain is built from TRBV28 and TRBJ2-5, with D possibly matching TRBD1 (5 bases). CDR1 and CDR2 from the germline V gene are MDHEN and SYDVKM. The length of the CDR3 is 13 residues. V lost 11 bases and J 5 bases, leaving 18 bases between the germline ends. The CDR3 here is CAGARVLGETQYF. CDR3 DNA sequence: TGTGCCGGGGCCCGGGTCTTGGGGGAGACCCAGTACTTC.

The CDR3 sequence: CASSLVDRGNEQFF. In nucleotides, the CDR3 is TGTGCCAGCAGCTTAGTCGACAGGGGCAATGAGCAGTTCTTC. The rearrangement links TRBV7-9 to TRBJ2-1; TRBD1 matches at 8 bases. The CDR3 sequence is 14 residues long. Trimming took 1 base from V and 6 from J; bases not matched to a gene: 2. The germline gives CDR1 SEHNR, CDR2 FQNEAQ (reference sequence).

CDR3 sequence reads: CASSLRDRVYEQYF. The CDR3 DNA is TGTGCCAGCAGTTTACGGGACAGGGTATACGAGCAGTACTTC. This chain links TRBV27 with TRBJ2-7, with 9 bases fitting TRBD1. The CDR3 is made up of 14 amino acids. Per germline, CDR1 MNHEY and CDR2 SMNVEV (reference sequence). V gave up 2 bases and J gave up 4 bases; unmatched junction bases: 3.

The gene calls are TRBV6-1 and TRBJ1-1; D possibly corresponds to TRBD1 (5 bases). The V end lost 10 bases, the J end lost 7 bases, and 16 bases lay between the germline ends. CDR1 and CDR2 from the germline V gene are MNHNS and SASEGT. The CDR3 loop spans 12 amino acids. The CDR3, as DNA: TGTGCCACTCTAGGGGTCCGATATGAAGCTTTCTTT. It yields the protein CATLGVRYEAFF.

Only one count was recorded for this clone. The chain recombines TRBV19 with TRBJ2-1; TRBD2 matches 11 bases. V was pared by 3 bases and J by 6 bases, with 4 bases of the junction left unmatched. CDR3 length: 15 amino acids. Germline CDR1 is LNHDA and CDR2 is SQIVND (reference sequence). The CDR3 nucleotides read TGTGCCAGTAGTATCACTAGCGGGAGCTCCAATGAGCAGTTCTTC. Protein: CASSITSGSSNEQFF.

The chain employs TRBV29-1 and TRBJ2-7; D is possibly TRBD1 (5 bases). There are 13 residues in the CDR3. Germline CDR1 is SQVTM and CDR2 is ANQGSEA. The V end was cut by 4 bases, the J end by 2 bases, with 12 bases between. In DNA, the CDR3 is TGCAGCGTTGCGCAGGGAAAACCCTACGAGCAGTACTTC. Residues: CSVAQGKPYEQYF.

The chain employs TRBV2 and TRBJ2-3; the match to TRBD1 covers 7 bases. Per the germline V gene, CDR1 is SNHLY and CDR2 is FYNNEI. V shed 4 bases, J shed 1 base, and the junction held 5 bases outside the gene matches. The CDR3 is 15 residues long. In DNA, the CDR3 is TGTGCCAGCAGTGTACGACAGGGAGGCACAGATACGCAGTATTTT. Protein sequence: CASSVRQGGTDTQYF.

V gene TRBV2 combines with J gene TRBJ2-6, with D possibly TRBD1 on 5 matching bases. Trimming pared 3 bases from V and 2 bases from J, leaving 8 bases between. The CDR3 runs 15 residues. Per the germline V gene, CDR1 is SNHLY and CDR2 is FYNNEI. The CDR3 sequence: CASSDREAGANVLTF. DNA of the CDR3: TGTGCCAGCAGTGACAGGGAAGCTGGGGCCAACGTCCTGACTTTC.

The J gene is TRBJ2-1, the V gene TRBV13, with TRBD2 matching 8 bases. This CDR3 is 14 amino acids long. V dropped 1 base and J dropped 8; count of bases not matched to a gene: 4. Germline CDR1 is PRHDT and CDR2 is FYEKMQ (reference sequence). CDR3 residues: CASSLAGGPDEQFF. The DNA of the CDR3 is TGTGCCAGCAGCTTAGCGGGAGGGCCCGATGAGCAGTTCTTC. The variable domain in full, completed from reference TRBV13 and TRBJ2-1, reads AAGVIQSPRHLIKEKRETATLKCYPIPRHDTVYWYQQGPGQDPQFLISFYEKMQSDKGSIPDRFSAQQFSDYHSELNMSSLELGDSALYFCASSLAGGPDEQFFGPGTRLTVL.

This chain joins TRBV5-1 and TRBJ2-3; maybe TRBD1 (5 bases). The CDR3 length is 16 residues. With 3 bases removed from V and 0 bases from J, the gap between germline ends came to 14 bases. The germline V gene encodes CDR1 SGHRS and CDR2 YFSETQ. The CDR3 reads CASSSQGIGSTDTQYF. The DNA for the CDR3 is TGCGCCAGCAGCTCTCAGGGAATTGGGAGCACAGATACGCAGTATTTT.

This clone was found once. The DNA of the CDR3 is TGTGCCAGCAGCTTAGGCAGGGCTAGCAATCAGCCCCAGCATTTT. Protein product: CASSLGRASNQPQHF. The V gene is TRBV11-3, the J gene TRBJ1-5; a possible D gene is TRBD1 (5 bases). The V end was cut by 1 base, the J end by 0 bases, with 7 bases between. The length of the CDR3 is 15 residues. Per the germline V gene, CDR1 is SGHNT and CDR2 is YENEEA.

This sequence joins TRBV13 and TRBJ1-2, with 7 bases aligning to TRBD1. The CDR3 length is 15 residues. Germline assignment: CDR1 PRHDT and CDR2 FYEKMQ (reference sequence). J gave up 4 bases and V 0 bases, and 5 bases lay outside the gene matches. For the CDR3, the DNA is TGTGCCAGCAGCTTAGGTACAGGGGTAACCTATGGCTACACCTTC. Encoded protein: CASSLGTGVTYGYTF.

The chain recombines TRBV29-1 with TRBJ1-4; D not certain. Trimming left V 5 bases short and J 3 bases short, with 22 bases between. The CDR3 sequence is 17 residues long. CDR1 is SQVTM, CDR2 ANQGSEA, per germline. The CDR3 is CSVMTPLSLQSNEKLFF. The CDR3 coding sequence is TGCAGCGTTATGACCCCCCTAAGTCTACAGTCTAATGAAAAACTGTTTTTT.

V gene TRBV6-1 combines with J gene TRBJ1-2; 8 bases are a match to TRBD1. V lost 3 bases, J lost 4 bases, and 13 bases stayed unmatched. The CDR3 consists of 17 residues. The germline V gene has CDR1 MNHNS and CDR2 SASEGT. The CDR3 DNA is TGTGCCAGCAGTGATAAGGTTTCCGGGACAGGCTCCTATGGCTACACCTTC. Residues: CASSDKVSGTGSYGYTF.

This clone was detected only a few times. The chain carries TRBV15 and TRBJ2-1; maybe TRBD2 (7 bases). V lost 2 bases to trimming and J lost 4 bases, with 12 bases between them. The CDR3 loop spans 15 amino acids. CDR1 is LNHNV and CDR2 is YYDKDF in the germline V gene (reference sequence). The CDR3 reads CATSRNREGYNEQFF. The CDR3 nucleotides are TGTGCCACCAGCAGAAACAGGGAGGGGTACAATGAGCAGTTCTTC.

V is TRBV9 and J is TRBJ2-1; 11 bases are a match to TRBD2. V was pared by 0 bases and J by 5 bases, with 10 bases of the junction left unmatched. This CDR3 contains 18 residues. The germline gives CDR1 SGDLS, CDR2 YYNGEE. CDR3: CASSVAVMGTSGDNEQFF. CDR3 coding DNA: TGTGCCAGCAGCGTAGCGGTTATGGGGACTAGCGGCGACAATGAGCAGTTCTTC.